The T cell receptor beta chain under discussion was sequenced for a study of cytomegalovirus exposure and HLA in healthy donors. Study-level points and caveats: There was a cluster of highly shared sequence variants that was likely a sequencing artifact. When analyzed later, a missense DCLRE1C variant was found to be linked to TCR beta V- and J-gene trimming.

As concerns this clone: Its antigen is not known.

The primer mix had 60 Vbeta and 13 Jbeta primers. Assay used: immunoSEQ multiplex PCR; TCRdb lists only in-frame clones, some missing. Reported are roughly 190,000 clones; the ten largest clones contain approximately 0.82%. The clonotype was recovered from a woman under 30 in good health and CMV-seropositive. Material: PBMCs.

CDR3 in amino acids: CASSILDRDFNEQFF. The CDR3 nucleotides are TGTGCCAGTAGTATTTTGGACAGGGATTTCAATGAGCAGTTCTTC. The chain combines TRBV19 with TRBJ2-1; 8 bases map to TRBD1. Germline V gene data show CDR1 as LNHDA and CDR2 as SQIVND (reference sequence). The length of the CDR3 is 15 residues. J was trimmed by 6 bases and V by 3 bases; bases with no gene match: 7.